This TCR beta chain was captured in a study of post-analysis software for immune sequencing data. Whole-study results and caveats: TRBV5-6, TRBV5-1 and TRBV20-1 belonged to a set of about five TRBV segments that were more frequent in patients than controls.

Prepared libraries of TCR beta cDNA carried unique molecular identifiers. The T cell input of about 1 to 10 million gave about half a million cDNA molecules. One entry per CDR3 protein results from TCRdb running MiXCR on the PCR reads. Of more than 500,000 distinct CDR3 sequences listed, approximately 31% were seen once; the top ten hold about 5.6%. This clonotype was recorded a few times. Its matching antigen is unknown. CDR1 is DFQATT and CDR2 is SNEGSKA in the germline V gene (reference sequence). With 6 bases clipped from V and 3 bases from J, the junction kept 8 bases outside the gene matches. The CDR3 has 15 amino acids.

Sequenced material: blood. The TCR originated in a girl under 18 with multiple sclerosis. The gene calls are TRBV20-1 and TRBJ1-6, with 7 bases identical to TRBD1. In DNA form, the CDR3 reads TGCAGTGCCCAAGAGACAGGGAACTATAATTCACCCCTCCACTTT. Translated, it gives CSAQETGNYNSPLHF.